In its sample, the clone carrying this T cell receptor beta chain was seen once. TCR beta CDR3 regions were amplified from RNA transcripts. An initial round of RT-PCR targeting the TCR CDR3 relied on the HTBI primer set. MiXCR, run by TCRdb on the multiplex PCR reads, gives a single entry per CDR3 protein. This repertoire shows more than 500,000 distinct CDR3 sequences, under 20% found once; its top ten account for 3% to 4%. Germline lookup yields CDR1 DFQATT and CDR2 SNEGSKA (reference sequence). J gave up 5 bases and V 4 bases, and 4 bases lay outside the gene matches. The CDR3 spans 14 residues. The record originates from a study of T cells in Graves' hyperthyroidism and ophthalmopathy. In the study overall: Specimen type is peripheral blood, collected at initial diagnosis prior to any treatment.

The clonotype comes from a woman aged 25 to 39 with Graves' hyperthyroidism. Sequencing was performed on blood. The chain recombines TRBV20-1 with TRBJ2-1; 11 bases map to TRBD2. This CDR3 reads CSANIAGGNNEQFF. CDR3 DNA sequence: TGCAGTGCTAATATAGCGGGGGGGAACAATGAGCAGTTCTTC.